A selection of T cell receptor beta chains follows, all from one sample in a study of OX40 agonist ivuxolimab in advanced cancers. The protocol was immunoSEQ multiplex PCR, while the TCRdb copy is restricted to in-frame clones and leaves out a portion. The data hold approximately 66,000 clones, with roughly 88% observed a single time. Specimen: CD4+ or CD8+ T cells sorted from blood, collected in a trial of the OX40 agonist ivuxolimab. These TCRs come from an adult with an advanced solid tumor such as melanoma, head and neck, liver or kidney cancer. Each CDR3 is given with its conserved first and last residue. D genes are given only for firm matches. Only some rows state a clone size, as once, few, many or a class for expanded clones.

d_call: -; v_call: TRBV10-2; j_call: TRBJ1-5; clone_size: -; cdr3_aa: CASQIGSNQPQHF; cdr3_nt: TGCGCCAGCCAAATAGGGAGCAATCAGCCCCAGCATTTT
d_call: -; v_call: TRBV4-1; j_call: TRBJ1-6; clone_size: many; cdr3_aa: CASRLKSGDDSPLHF; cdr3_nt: TGCGCCAGCAGACTAAAATCAGGGGACGATTCACCCCTCCACTTT
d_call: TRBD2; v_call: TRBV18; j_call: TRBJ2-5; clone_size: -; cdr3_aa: CASSALAEETQYF; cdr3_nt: TGTGCCAGCTCAGCTCTAGCGGAAGAGACCCAGTACTTC
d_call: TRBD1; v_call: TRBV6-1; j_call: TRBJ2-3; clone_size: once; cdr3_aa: CASSEGLQGPHIDTQYF; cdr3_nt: TGTGCCAGCAGTGAAGGCCTACAGGGGCCGCACATAGATACGCAGTATTTT
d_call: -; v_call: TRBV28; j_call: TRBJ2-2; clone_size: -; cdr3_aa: CASRTTSGELFF; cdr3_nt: TGTGCCAGCAGGACCACAAGCGGGGAGCTGTTTTTT
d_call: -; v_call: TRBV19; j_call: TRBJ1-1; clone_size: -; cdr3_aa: CASAGHGEFEAFF; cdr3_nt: TGTGCCAGTGCGGGACACGGGGAATTCGAAGCTTTCTTT
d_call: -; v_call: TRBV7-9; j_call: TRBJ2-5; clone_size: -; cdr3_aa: CASSPYQETQYF; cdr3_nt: TGTGCCAGCAGCCCGTACCAAGAGACCCAGTACTTC
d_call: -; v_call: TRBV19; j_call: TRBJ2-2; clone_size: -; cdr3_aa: CASTLQGDGELFF; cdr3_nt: TGTGCCAGTACCCTCCAAGGTGACGGGGAGCTGTTTTTT
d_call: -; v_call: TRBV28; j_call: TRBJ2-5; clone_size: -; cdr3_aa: CASSLPILTATQYF; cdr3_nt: TGTGCCAGCAGTCTCCCAATCCTGACGGCGACCCAGTACTTC
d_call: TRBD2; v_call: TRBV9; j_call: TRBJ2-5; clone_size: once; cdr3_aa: CASSVAGTSEETQYF; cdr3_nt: TGTGCCAGCAGCGTAGCCGGGACTAGCGAGGAGACCCAGTACTTC
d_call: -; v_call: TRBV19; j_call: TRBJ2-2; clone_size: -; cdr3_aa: CASRSGSNTGELFF; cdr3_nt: TGTGCCAGTAGGTCGGGGTCGAACACCGGGGAGCTGTTTTTT
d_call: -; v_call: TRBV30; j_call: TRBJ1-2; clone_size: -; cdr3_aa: CAWRPGQRNYGYTF; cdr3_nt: TGTGCCTGGAGACCAGGGCAACGTAACTATGGCTACACCTTC
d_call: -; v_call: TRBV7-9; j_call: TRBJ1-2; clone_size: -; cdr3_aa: CASSLALTNYGYTF; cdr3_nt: TGTGCCAGCAGCTTAGCGTTGACCAACTATGGCTACACCTTC
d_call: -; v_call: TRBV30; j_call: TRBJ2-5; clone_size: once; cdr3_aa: CAWSAAGKTQYF; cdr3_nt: TGTGCCTGGAGTGCCGCCGGGAAGACCCAGTACTTC
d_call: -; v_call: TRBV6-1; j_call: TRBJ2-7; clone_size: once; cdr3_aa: CASSPTGYEQYF; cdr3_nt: TGTGCCAGCAGCCCTACAGGCTACGAGCAGTACTTC
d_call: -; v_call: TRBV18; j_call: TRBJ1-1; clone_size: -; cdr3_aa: CASSPLAGVESEAFF; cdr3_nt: TGTGCCAGCTCACCACTAGCGGGGGTTGAGAGTGAAGCTTTCTTT
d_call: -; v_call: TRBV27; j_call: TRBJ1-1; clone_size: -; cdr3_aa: CASSFRVNTEAFF; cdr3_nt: TGTGCCAGCAGTTTCAGGGTGAACACTGAAGCTTTCTTT
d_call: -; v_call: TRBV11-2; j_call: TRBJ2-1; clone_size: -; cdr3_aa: CASSLSPGTETLPQFF; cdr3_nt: TGTGCCAGCAGCTTAAGTCCCGGGACTGAAACTCTTCCCCAGTTCTTC
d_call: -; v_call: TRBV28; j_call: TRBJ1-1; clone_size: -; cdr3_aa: CASNTLNLNTEAFF; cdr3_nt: TGTGCCAGCAACACTCTGAACCTAAACACTGAAGCTTTCTTT
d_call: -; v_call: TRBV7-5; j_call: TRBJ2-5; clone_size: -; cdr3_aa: CARNSSAGLATGTQYF; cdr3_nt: TGTGCCAGAAACTCCTCCGCAGGACTAGCAACGGGGACCCAGTACTTC
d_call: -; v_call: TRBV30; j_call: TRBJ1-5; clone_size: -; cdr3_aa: CAWSFSGSYNQPQHF; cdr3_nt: TGTGCCTGGAGTTTCTCCGGGAGCTACAATCAGCCCCAGCATTTT
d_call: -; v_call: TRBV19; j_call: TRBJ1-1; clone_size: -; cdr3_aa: CASKRGVLVNTEAFF; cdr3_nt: TGTGCCAGTAAACGGGGGGTGCTGGTGAACACTGAAGCTTTCTTT
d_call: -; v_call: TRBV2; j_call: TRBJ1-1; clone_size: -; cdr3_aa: CASSEQGNTEAFF; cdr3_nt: TGTGCCAGCAGTGAACAGGGGAACACTGAAGCTTTCTTT
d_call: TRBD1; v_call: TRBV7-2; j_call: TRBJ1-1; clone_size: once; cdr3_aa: CASSLMRQGNTEAFF; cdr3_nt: TGTGCCAGCAGCTTAATGCGACAGGGGAACACTGAAGCTTTCTTT
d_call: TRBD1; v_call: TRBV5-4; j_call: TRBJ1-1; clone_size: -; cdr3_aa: CASSRRQGGNPEAFF; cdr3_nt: TGTGCCAGCAGCAGGAGACAGGGAGGTAACCCTGAAGCTTTCTTT
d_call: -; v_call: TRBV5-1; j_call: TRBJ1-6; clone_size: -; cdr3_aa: CASSFWAGNNSPLHF; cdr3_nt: TGCGCCAGCAGCTTTTGGGCTGGAAATAATTCACCCCTCCACTTT
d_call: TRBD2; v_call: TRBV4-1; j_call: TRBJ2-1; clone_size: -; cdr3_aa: CASSQKTLAGGYNEQFF; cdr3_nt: TGCGCCAGCAGCCAAAAAACACTAGCGGGGGGGTACAATGAGCAGTTCTTC
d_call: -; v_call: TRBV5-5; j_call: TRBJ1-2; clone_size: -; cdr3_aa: CASSYASRDKTAF; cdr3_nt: TGTGCCAGCAGTTACGCATCCAGGGACAAGACGGCCTTC
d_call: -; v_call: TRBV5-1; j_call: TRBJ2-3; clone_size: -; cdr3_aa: CASREGTDTQYF; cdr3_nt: TGCGCCTCTCGAGAGGGCACAGATACGCAGTATTTT
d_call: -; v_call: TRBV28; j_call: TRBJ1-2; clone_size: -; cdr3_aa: CASSLGRGYGYTF; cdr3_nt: TGTGCCAGCAGTTTGGGCAGGGGCTATGGCTACACCTTC
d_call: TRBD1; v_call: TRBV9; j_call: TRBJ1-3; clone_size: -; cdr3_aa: CASSPDDRAGNTIYF; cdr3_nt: TGTGCCAGCAGCCCAGACGACAGGGCTGGAAACACCATATATTTT
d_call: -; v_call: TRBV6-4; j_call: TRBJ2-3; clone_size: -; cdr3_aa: CASSPAGYTDTQYF; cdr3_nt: TGTGCCAGCAGTCCCGCGGGCTACACAGATACGCAGTATTTT
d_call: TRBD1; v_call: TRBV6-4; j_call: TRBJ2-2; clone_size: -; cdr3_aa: CASSPRGLVTGELFF; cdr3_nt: TGTGCCAGCAGCCCCAGGGGGCTTGTCACCGGGGAGCTGTTTTTT
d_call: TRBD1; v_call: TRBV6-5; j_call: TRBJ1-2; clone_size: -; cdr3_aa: CASSRDSHNYGYTF; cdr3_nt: TGTGCCAGCAGCAGGGACAGCCATAACTATGGCTACACCTTC
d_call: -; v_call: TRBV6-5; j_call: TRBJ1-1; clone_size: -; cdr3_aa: CASSEFGEAFF; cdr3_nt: TGTGCCAGCAGTGAATTTGGTGAAGCTTTCTTT
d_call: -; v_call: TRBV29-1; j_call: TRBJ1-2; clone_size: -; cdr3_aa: CSVSAGANYGYTF; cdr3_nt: TGCAGCGTCTCGGCGGGAGCCAACTATGGCTACACCTTC
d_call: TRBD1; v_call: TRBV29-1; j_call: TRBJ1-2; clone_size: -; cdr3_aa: CSAAPGQGRGYTF; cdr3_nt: TGCAGCGCGGCGCCGGGACAGGGGCGGGGCTACACCTTC
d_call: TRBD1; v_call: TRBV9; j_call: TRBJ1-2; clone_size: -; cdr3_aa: CASSARDSYGYTF; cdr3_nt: TGTGCCAGCAGCGCCCGGGACAGCTATGGCTACACCTTC
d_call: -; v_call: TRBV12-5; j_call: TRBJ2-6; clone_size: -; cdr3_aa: CASVQSGANVLTF; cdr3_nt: TGTGCTAGTGTCCAGTCCGGGGCCAACGTCCTGACTTTC
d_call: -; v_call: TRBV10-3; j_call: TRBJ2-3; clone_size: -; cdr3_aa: CATKRGTGLGTDTQYF; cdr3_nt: TGTGCCACTAAACGGGGCACAGGGCTTGGGACAGATACGCAGTATTTT
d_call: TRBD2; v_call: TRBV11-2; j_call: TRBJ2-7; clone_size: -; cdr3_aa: CASSPRGGSGQYF; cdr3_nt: TGTGCCAGCAGCCCGAGGGGCGGGAGTGGGCAGTACTTC
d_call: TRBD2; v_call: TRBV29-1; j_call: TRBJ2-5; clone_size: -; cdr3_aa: CSVSRSSGPRETQYF; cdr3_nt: TGCAGCGTTTCGAGGTCTAGCGGGCCTCGAGAGACCCAGTACTTC
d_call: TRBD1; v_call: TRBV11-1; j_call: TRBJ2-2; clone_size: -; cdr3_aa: CASSRQGTNTGELFF; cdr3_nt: TGTGCCAGCAGCCGACAGGGGACGAACACCGGGGAGCTGTTTTTT
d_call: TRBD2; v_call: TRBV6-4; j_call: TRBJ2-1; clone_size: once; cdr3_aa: CASSAFRTSGGAPEQFF; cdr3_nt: TGTGCCAGCAGTGCGTTTCGGACTAGCGGGGGAGCGCCCGAGCAGTTCTTC
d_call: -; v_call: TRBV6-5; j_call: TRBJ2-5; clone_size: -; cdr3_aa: CASSPAVVGDQYF; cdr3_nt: TGTGCCAGCAGCCCCGCAGTAGTGGGGGACCAGTACTTC